These 22 T cell receptor beta chains came from one sample sequenced in a study of monozygotic twins with cystic fibrosis. Using immunoSEQ multiplex PCR, the repertoire was profiled, and TCRdb retains in-frame clones only, with some absent. Counted here are fewer than 20,000 clones, around 97% occurring once; the ten biggest clones make up about 0.6%. What was sequenced was blood. The receptors shown here come from a girl aged 2-10 years with cystic fibrosis.

This chain links TRBV6-5 with TRBJ1-4; unclear D gene. Trimming cost V 0 bases and J 7 bases, with 6 bases left between them. The CDR3 is 13 residues long. Germline V CDR1 and CDR2: MNHEY, SVGAGI. The CDR3, as DNA: TGTGCCAGCAGTTACTCCTTGGGTGAAAAACTGTTTTTT. The encoded protein is CASSYSLGEKLFF.

This clone was seen a handful of times. The V and J genes are TRBV5-6 and TRBJ1-2; TRBD1 is a possible D gene (5 bases). CDR3 length: 14 residues. Germline CDR1 is SGHDT and CDR2 is YYEEEE. Trimming took 0 bases from V and 4 from J, leaving 10 bases between them. The CDR3 DNA reads as TGTGCCAGCAGCTTGGGCGGGACTTTCTATGGCTACACCTTC. It codes for CASSLGGTFYGYTF.

The rearrangement uses TRBV19 and TRBJ1-2, with D maybe TRBD1 (6 bases). The CDR3 spans 16 residues. V was clipped by 5 bases and J by 0 bases, with 16 bases between them. CDR1 and CDR2 from the germline V gene are LNHDA and SQIVND (reference sequence). The CDR3 region is CASSRPDRRSNYGYTF. The CDR3, as DNA: TGTGCCAGTAGTCGCCCCGACAGGCGTTCTAACTATGGCTACACCTTC.

The gene calls are TRBV5-1 and TRBJ2-7; D may be TRBD1 or TRBD2 (6 bases each). The CDR3 covers 13 residues. The V end lost 4 bases, the J end lost 4 bases, and 12 bases lay between the germline ends. The V gene's germline CDR1 is SGHRS and CDR2 YFSETQ. In nucleotides, the CDR3 is TGCGCCAGCAGCGGGGGGACAAATTACGAGCAGTACTTC. Residues: CASSGGTNYEQYF.

Only one count was recorded for this clone. The V and J genes are TRBV7-8 and TRBJ1-1; TRBD1 might be the D (5 bases). Germline values: CDR1 SGHVS, CDR2 FQNEAQ. Trimming left V 5 bases short and J 7 bases short, with 20 bases between. The CDR3 loop spans 15 amino acids. CDR3 region: CASSPSRPRGDEAFF. DNA of the CDR3: TGTGCCAGCAGCCCCAGCCGACCGAGGGGCGATGAAGCTTTCTTT.

V usage is TRBV19 and J usage is TRBJ1-5; maybe TRBD1 (6 bases). The V end was cut by 7 bases, the J end by 2 bases, with 12 bases between. The germline CDR1 and CDR2 sequences are LNHDA and SQIVND (reference sequence). The CDR3 consists of 14 residues. Here the CDR3 reads CASIHRVGNQPQHF. The CDR3 nucleotides read TGTGCCAGTATCCACAGGGTCGGCAATCAGCCCCAGCATTTT. Full variable domain (outside the CDR3, taken from reference TRBV19 and TRBJ1-5): DGGITQSPKYLFRKEGQNVTLSCEQNLNHDAMYWYRQDPGQGLRLIYYSQIVNDFQKGDIAEGYSVSREKKESFPLTVTSAQKNPTAFYLCASIHRVGNQPQHFGDGTRLSIL.

The V and J genes are TRBV4-3 and TRBJ2-1; 9 bases are a match to TRBD2. The CDR3 spans 16 residues. Trimming took 1 base from V and 0 from J; bases not matched to a gene: 1. The germline V gene encodes CDR1 LGHNA and CDR2 YSLEER. This CDR3 is CASSQGAGGSYNEQFF. CDR3 DNA sequence: TGCGCCAGCAGCCAAGGAGCGGGGGGCTCCTACAATGAGCAGTTCTTC.

This chain uses TRBV18 with TRBJ2-3; TRBD2 is a possible D gene (6 bases). CDR3 length: 13 residues. Germline V gene data show CDR1 as KGHSH and CDR2 as LQKENI. Trimming took 6 bases from V and 3 from J, leaving 10 bases between them. For the CDR3, the DNA is TGTGCCAGCTCGGCGGGGCATACAGATACGCAGTATTTT. It codes for CASSAGHTDTQYF.

The V and J genes are TRBV18 and TRBJ2-1; tentative D call: TRBD2 (6 bases). Trimming removed 3 bases at V and 9 bases at J, with 15 bases between. The CDR3 is 14 amino acids. The germline V gene has CDR1 KGHSH and CDR2 LQKENI. The DNA of the CDR3 is TGTGCCAGCTCACCTCCTAGCGCCGAGGGTGAGCAGTTCTTC. Protein sequence: CASSPPSAEGEQFF.

The J gene is TRBJ2-1, the V gene TRBV5-1, with TRBD2 matching 7 bases. From germline, CDR1 is SGHRS and CDR2 YFSETQ. The length of the CDR3 is 12 residues. Trimming cost V 5 bases and J 6 bases; bases outside gene matches: 2. CDR3 residues: CASRGLPNEQFF. CDR3 DNA: TGCGCCAGCAGGGGACTACCCAATGAGCAGTTCTTC. The variable domain in full, completed from reference TRBV5-1 and TRBJ2-1, reads KAGVTQTPRYLIKTRGQQVTLSCSPISGHRSVSWYQQTPGQGLQFLFEYFSETQRNKGNFPGRFSGRQFSNSRSEMNVSTLELGDSALYLCASRGLPNEQFFGPGTRLTVL.

The chain uses TRBV6-5 and TRBJ1-6, with TRBD1 matching 7 bases. The V segment lost 2 bases and the J segment 8 bases; nucleotides outside the gene matches: 9. The CDR3 runs 16 residues. Germline-derived CDR1 and CDR2 are MNHEY and SVGAGI. DNA of the CDR3: TGTGCCAGCAGTTACAAGCCCGGGACAGCGGATTCACCCCTCCACTTT. Protein product: CASSYKPGTADSPLHF.

This clone was observed a few times. The gene calls are TRBV10-2 and TRBJ1-6; no firm D call. V lost 7 bases and J 7 bases, leaving 17 bases between the germline ends. The CDR3 spans 15 residues. The germline V gene has CDR1 WSHSY and CDR2 SAAADI. The CDR3 DNA is TGCGCCAGCATGGTAGGGTTAATCTGGAATTCACCCCTCCACTTT. This codes for CASMVGLIWNSPLHF.

V is TRBV16 and J is TRBJ1-1; D remains ambiguous. CDR1 is KGHSY, CDR2 FQNENV, per germline. CDR3 size: 13 residues. Between the trimmed V and J ends, which lost 0 bases and 3 bases, there was a span of 5 bases. CDR3 amino acids: CASSQSSHTEAFF. CDR3 nucleotide sequence: TGTGCCAGCAGCCAATCATCACACACTGAAGCTTTCTTT.

The chain uses TRBV7-9 and TRBJ1-1; possible D gene TRBD1, 6 bases. This CDR3 spans 15 amino acids. The V and J ends lost 4 bases and 2 bases respectively, with 14 bases between them. Germline CDR1 and CDR2: SEHNR and FQNEAQ (reference sequence). In nucleotides, the CDR3 is TGTGCCAGCAGCTGGTCAGGGGATACTAACACTGAAGCTTTCTTT. Its translation is CASSWSGDTNTEAFF. The full variable domain, in which reference TRBV7-9 and TRBJ1-1 provide the parts outside the CDR3, is DTGVSQNPRHKITKRGQNVTFRCDPISEHNRLYWYRQTLGQGPEFLTYFQNEAQLEKSRLLSDRFSAERPKGSFSTLEIQRTEQGDSAMYLCASSWSGDTNTEAFFGQGTRLTVV.

The chain is built from TRBV5-4 and TRBJ1-2; 8 bases fit TRBD1. V was pared by 5 bases and J by 4 bases, with 13 bases of the junction left unmatched. The CDR3 is made up of 16 amino acids. The germline V gene encodes CDR1 SGHNT and CDR2 YYREEE (reference sequence). This CDR3 reads CASRQGTGRILYGYTF. DNA for the CDR3: TGTGCCAGCAGACAGGGGACAGGCAGGATTCTCTATGGCTACACCTTC.

This chain joins TRBV18 and TRBJ1-1; 12 bases fit TRBD1. J was trimmed by 5 bases and V by 6 bases; bases with no gene match: 10. The CDR3 loop spans 16 amino acids. CDR1 KGHSH and CDR2 LQKENI come from the germline V gene. The CDR3 DNA reads as TGTGCCAGCTCTCCGATCCGGGACAGGGGGCTTACTGAAGCTTTCTTT. Its protein is CASSPIRDRGLTEAFF.

The chain is built from TRBV30 and TRBJ1-1; D is uncertain. V lost 1 base to trimming and J lost 11 bases, with 11 bases between them. Germline V gives CDR1 GTSNPN, CDR2 SVGIG (reference sequence). This CDR3 is built from 11 residues. The CDR3 bases are TGTGCCTGGAGTGGATCAGGATGGGCTTTCTTT. It codes for CAWSGSGWAFF.

This sequence joins TRBV5-6 and TRBJ1-2; D is perhaps TRBD1 (6 bases). This CDR3 contains 17 residues. Germline CDR1 and CDR2: SGHDT and YYEEEE. The V and J ends lost 4 bases and 8 bases respectively, with 27 bases between them. CDR3 in DNA: TGTGCCAGCAGCCCAGGACAGTTCGGGACCTATCCTAGAGGCTACACCTTC. Residues: CASSPGQFGTYPRGYTF.

The V and J genes are TRBV6-5 and TRBJ2-7, with 13 nucleotides matching TRBD2. This CDR3 comprises 15 residues. Per germline, CDR1 MNHEY and CDR2 SVGAGI. Trimming removed 5 bases from V and 4 bases from J; junction bases left unmatched: 5. The CDR3 spells CASSKTSGGAYEQYF. The CDR3 nucleotides are TGTGCCAGCAGTAAAACTAGCGGGGGGGCATACGAGCAGTACTTC.

The chain links TRBV2 to TRBJ1-5; D unclear. The CDR3 is 14 residues long. Trimming took 4 bases from V and 6 from J, leaving 13 bases between them. The V gene's germline CDR1 is SNHLY and CDR2 FYNNEI. Written as DNA, the CDR3 is TGTGCCAGCAGTGTTGGAAAGGGTGGTCAGCCCCAGCATTTT. It encodes CASSVGKGGQPQHF.

CDR3 residues: CASSLDRDLSNQPQHF. In DNA, the CDR3 is TGTGCCAGTAGTCTCGACAGGGACCTTAGCAATCAGCCCCAGCATTTT. This chain links TRBV19 with TRBJ1-5; 7 bases match TRBD1. Germline CDR1 and CDR2: LNHDA and SQIVND (reference sequence). The length of the CDR3 is 16 residues. The V and J ends lost 5 bases and 0 bases, in that order; junction bases with no gene match: 7.

The chain joins TRBV29-1 to TRBJ2-3, with D possibly TRBD2 on 6 matching bases. The length of the CDR3 is 15 residues. CDR1 and CDR2 from the germline V gene are SQVTM and ANQGSEA. With 3 bases removed from V and 0 bases from J, the gap between germline ends came to 13 bases. CDR3 coding DNA: TGCAGCGTTGACCCCTACGGGGGAAGCACAGATACGCAGTATTTT. Translated: CSVDPYGGSTDTQYF.